These 27 T cell receptor beta chains were sequenced from one sample in a study of blood T cell repertoires in COVID-19. The repertoire was sequenced with immunoSEQ multiplex PCR; TCRdb's copy has only in-frame clones and lacks some. The repertoire includes about 180,000 clones, approximately 85% of them detected once, and around 3% sits in the top ten. Sequenced input: peripheral blood. Source of these receptors: a man aged 55 to 70 with acute or convalescent COVID-19.

V usage is TRBV6-5 and J usage is TRBJ2-5; TRBD1 might be the D (6 bases). Per the germline V gene, CDR1 is MNHEY and CDR2 is SVGAGI. The CDR3 totals 13 residues. With 6 bases removed from V and 4 bases from J, the gap between germline ends came to 12 bases. CDR3 DNA: TGTGCCAGCAGAAAAACAGGGTTAGAGACCCAGTACTTC. It yields the protein CASRKTGLETQYF.

The V and J genes are TRBV28 and TRBJ2-7; 8 nucleotides match TRBD2. This CDR3 contains 14 residues. With V trimmed by 3 bases and J by 4 bases, 5 bases remained unmatched. The V gene's germline CDR1 is MDHEN and CDR2 SYDVKM. CDR3 nucleotide sequence: TGTGCCAGCAGTTTCACACTAGCGGCATACGAGCAGTACTTC. Translated: CASSFTLAAYEQYF.

The chain carries TRBV10-3 and TRBJ1-1, with unresolved D. Trimming removed 0 bases at V and 1 base at J, with 6 bases between. The CDR3 spans 14 residues. Germline assignment: CDR1 ENHRY and CDR2 SYGVKD. CDR3 in amino acids: CAISESTGNTEAFF. CDR3 nucleotide sequence: TGTGCCATCAGTGAGTCGACTGGGAACACTGAAGCTTTCTTT.

The genes are TRBV6-7 and TRBJ2-1, with 14 bases identical to TRBD2. TRBV6-7 is an ORF, and what it does is uncertain. After removal of 3 bases from V and 9 bases from J, the junction contained 7 bases not matched to a gene. This CDR3 comprises 16 residues. CDR3 sequence: CASSYGTSGRIGEQFF. The CDR3 DNA follows: TGTGCCAGCAGTTATGGGACTAGCGGGAGAATCGGTGAGCAGTTCTTC.

This chain connects TRBV12-3 or TRBV12-4 to TRBJ2-7; TRBD1 matches 9 bases. Trimming at V came to 6 bases and at J to 2 bases, leaving 2 bases not matched to a gene. CDR3 length: 13 residues. This CDR3 reads CASRTGGAYEQYF. CDR3 in DNA: TGTGCCAGCAGGACAGGGGGGGCCTACGAGCAGTACTTC.

The V and J genes are TRBV7-6 and TRBJ2-2, with 9 nucleotides matching TRBD1. J gave up 0 bases and V 5 bases, and 7 bases lay outside the gene matches. Germline loops: CDR1 SGHVS, CDR2 FNYEAQ. There are 17 residues in the CDR3. For the CDR3, the DNA is TGTGCCAGCAGCGGCCCCCGGGACAGGGCGAACACCGGGGAGCTGTTTTTT. Protein sequence: CASSGPRDRANTGELFF. Variable domain in full (rest from reference TRBV7-6 and TRBJ2-2): GAGVSQSPRYKVTKRGQDVALRCDPISGHVSLYWYRQALGQGPEFLTYFNYEAQQDKSGLPNDRFSAERPEGSISTLTIQRTEQRDSAMYRCASSGPRDRANTGELFFGEGSRLTVL.

This chain links TRBV5-1 with TRBJ1-4, with 7 bases matching TRBD1. This CDR3 is built from 14 residues. The V and J ends lost 3 bases and 8 bases, in that order; junction bases with no gene match: 7. CDR1 and CDR2 from the germline V gene are SGHRS and YFSETQ. The CDR3 spells CASSSSTGREKLFF. CDR3 nucleotides: TGCGCCAGCAGCTCGTCGACAGGGAGAGAAAAACTGTTTTTT.

This chain connects TRBV7-2 to TRBJ1-2; D not certain. Trimming removed 3 bases from V and 8 bases from J, with 13 bases in between. Germline V CDR1 and CDR2: SGHTA, FQGNSA. The CDR3 has 13 amino acids. CDR3 protein: CASSFDTYGGYTF. The CDR3 DNA is TGTGCCAGCAGCTTCGACACCTATGGGGGCTACACCTTC. Full variable domain (outside the CDR3, taken from reference TRBV7-2 and TRBJ1-2): GAGVSQSPSNKVTEKGKDVELRCDPISGHTALYWYRQSLGQGLEFLIYFQGNSAPDKSGLPSDRFSAERTGGSVSTLTIQRTQQEDSAVYLCASSFDTYGGYTFGSGTRLTVV.

The V and J genes are TRBV20-1 and TRBJ2-7; 10 nucleotides align to TRBD2. The germline V gene encodes CDR1 DFQATT and CDR2 SNEGSKA (reference sequence). CDR3 length: 15 residues. The V gene end was trimmed by 3 bases and the J gene end by 7 bases; junction bases not matched to a gene: 12. CDR3 protein: CSASPMGAGGGEQYF. The CDR3 bases are TGCAGTGCTAGTCCCATGGGAGCGGGAGGGGGAGAGCAGTACTTC.

J is TRBJ2-1 and V is TRBV21-1; the D call in the table, TRBD2, was not verified against the DNA. TRBV21-1 is flagged as a pseudogene. The CDR3 contains 16 residues. The CDR3: CASSPRLAVNYNEQFF. The CDR3 coding sequence is TGTGCCAGCAGCCCCCGACTAGCGGTTAATTACAATGAGCAGTTCTTC.

The V and J genes are TRBV19 and TRBJ1-4; D is uncertain. Trimming removed 3 bases from V and 12 bases from J, with 14 bases in between. The CDR3 contains 13 residues. Germline-derived CDR1 and CDR2 are LNHDA and SQIVND (reference sequence). The CDR3 protein is CASSIESASELFF. The CDR3 bases are TGTGCCAGTAGTATCGAGTCAGCGTCGGAACTGTTTTTT.

The J gene is TRBJ2-2, the V gene TRBV12-3 or TRBV12-4, with D possibly matching TRBD2 (5 bases). The CDR3 is made up of 13 amino acids. V shed 5 bases and J shed 5 bases, with 9 bases lying between them. CDR3 loop: CASSMRETGELFF. The CDR3 DNA follows: TGTGCCAGCAGTATGAGGGAGACCGGGGAGCTGTTTTTT.

The V and J genes are TRBV5-8 and TRBJ2-7, with 8 bases that match TRBD1. V was pared by 3 bases and J by 3 bases, with 11 bases of the junction left unmatched. Per the germline V gene, CDR1 is SGHTS and CDR2 is YDEGEE. The CDR3 is made up of 16 amino acids. The CDR3 is CASSYADRGRFYEQYF. CDR3 DNA: TGTGCCAGCAGCTACGCCGACAGGGGCCGATTCTACGAGCAGTACTTC. Full variable domain (rest looked up from reference TRBV5-8 and TRBJ2-7): EAGVTQSPTHLIKTRGQQATLRCSPISGHTSVYWYQQALGLGLQFLLWYDEGEERNRGNFPPRFSGRQFPNYSSELNVNALELEDSALYLCASSYADRGRFYEQYFGPGTRLTVT.

The V gene is TRBV9, the J gene TRBJ1-1; D is possibly TRBD1 (5 bases). Germline CDR1 and CDR2: SGDLS and YYNGEE. V was pared by 4 bases and J by 3 bases, with 7 bases between. This CDR3 region has 12 residues. The CDR3 DNA reads as TGTGCCAGCAGCCTCAGGGACACTGAAGCTTTCTTT. Encoded protein: CASSLRDTEAFF.

The chain recombines TRBV19 with TRBJ1-4; D gene unclear. CDR3 length: 16 residues. In germline, CDR1 is LNHDA, CDR2 SQIVND (reference sequence). The V end was cut by 5 bases, the J end by 0 bases, with 13 bases between. In DNA, the CDR3 is TGTGCCAGTAGTCCCAGTGGGCCGTCAACTAATGAAAAACTGTTTTTT. It codes for CASSPSGPSTNEKLFF.

V gene TRBV6-6 combines with J gene TRBJ1-1; D unclear. The V gene lost 2 bases and the J gene lost 4 bases, with 11 bases spanning the gap. In germline, CDR1 is MNHNY, CDR2 SVGAGI (reference sequence). The CDR3 spans 14 residues. The CDR3 sequence: CASSYAGGRTEAFF. The DNA of the CDR3 is TGTGCCAGCAGTTACGCGGGCGGGCGCACTGAAGCTTTCTTT.

This clone was seen only once. The chain has TRBV5-1 and TRBJ1-2, with TRBD1 as a possible D gene (6 bases). Germline V gene data show CDR1 as SGHRS and CDR2 as YFSETQ. CDR3 length: 14 residues. V shed 3 bases and J shed 4 bases, with 13 bases lying between them. The CDR3 DNA reads as TGCGCCAGCAGCTCCCTGGACAGTCCCTATGGCTACACCTTC. Residues: CASSSLDSPYGYTF.

The genes are TRBV28 and TRBJ2-2; 8 nucleotides agree with TRBD2. The CDR3 contains 15 residues. The germline V gene encodes CDR1 MDHEN and CDR2 SYDVKM. V shed 8 bases and J 6 bases; nucleotides not matched to a gene: 11. The CDR3 sequence: CASASGTSGAGELFF. CDR3 sequence (DNA): TGTGCCAGCGCGTCCGGGACTAGTGGCGCCGGGGAGCTGTTTTTT. The full variable domain, with the rest looked up from reference TRBV28 and TRBJ2-2, is DVKVTQSSRYLVKRTGEKVFLECVQDMDHENMFWYRQDPGLGLRLIYFSYDVKMKEKGDIPEGYSVSREKKERFSLILESASTNQTSMYLCASASGTSGAGELFFGEGSRLTVL.

The chain has TRBV29-1 and TRBJ2-3; TRBD1 is a possible D gene (6 bases). Germline CDR1 SQVTM, CDR2 ANQGSEA. The CDR3 runs to 13 residues. V was shortened by 3 bases and J by 1 base, with 8 bases between the two germline ends. CDR3 nucleotide sequence: TGCAGCGTTGACGAGGGGGGCACAGATACGCAGTATTTT. Amino acids: CSVDEGGTDTQYF.

This chain connects TRBV14 to TRBJ2-3, with a possible D match to TRBD2 (5 bases). The ends were cut back, 4 bases at V and 4 bases at J, with 18 bases in the middle. Germline values: CDR1 SGHDN, CDR2 FVKESK. The CDR3 totals 16 residues. The CDR3 DNA reads as TGTGCCAGCAGCCTTAACCGTGGCAGGCGGGCAGATACGCAGTATTTT. Its translation is CASSLNRGRRADTQYF. Full variable domain (rest looked up from reference TRBV14 and TRBJ2-3): EAGVTQFPSHSVIEKGQTVTLRCDPISGHDNLYWYRRVMGKEIKFLLHFVKESKQDESGMPNNRFLAERTGGTYSTLKVQPAELEDSGVYFCASSLNRGRRADTQYFGPGTRLTVL.

This chain joins TRBV3-1 (or the pseudogene TRBV3-2) and TRBJ2-2, with D tentatively TRBD2 (6 bases). The CDR3 covers 16 residues. The V and J ends lost 6 bases and 1 base respectively, with 15 bases between them. The germline V gene has CDR1 LGHDT and CDR2 YNNKEL (reference sequence). The CDR3 reads CASSLWGVKNTGELFF. In DNA, the CDR3 is TGTGCCAGCAGTCTCTGGGGGGTGAAGAACACCGGGGAGCTGTTTTTT.

The rearrangement joins TRBV10-3 to TRBJ2-7, with D unclear. The V end was cut by 4 bases, the J end by 1 base, with 5 bases between. CDR3 length equals 12 residues. Germline V gene data show CDR1 as ENHRY and CDR2 as SYGVKD. The CDR3 here is CAISGVSYEQYF. In nucleotides, the CDR3 is TGTGCCATCAGTGGCGTGTCCTACGAGCAGTACTTC.

The chain is built from TRBV7-2 and TRBJ2-5; possible D gene TRBD1, 6 bases. Per germline, CDR1 SGHTA and CDR2 FQGNSA. V lost 6 bases to trimming and J lost 7 bases, with 9 bases between them. CDR3 length: 11 amino acids. DNA of the CDR3: TGTGCCAGCAGTTCAGGGGTGACCCAGTACTTC. This encodes CASSSGVTQYF. Combining the CDR3 with reference TRBV7-2 and TRBJ2-5 gives the whole variable domain GAGVSQSPSNKVTEKGKDVELRCDPISGHTALYWYRQSLGQGLEFLIYFQGNSAPDKSGLPSDRFSAERTGGSVSTLTIQRTQQEDSAVYLCASSSGVTQYFGPGTRLLVL.

This chain links TRBV7-2 with TRBJ2-1; perhaps TRBD2 as D (6 bases). V lost 3 bases and J 6 bases, leaving 9 bases between the germline ends. Looked up from germline, CDR1 is SGHTA and CDR2 is FQGNSA. The CDR3 sequence is 13 residues long. Here the CDR3 DNA reads TGTGCCAGCAGCTTCGGGACTCCCAATGAGCAGTTCTTC. This gives the protein CASSFGTPNEQFF.

This clone was found once. V is TRBV2 and J is TRBJ2-3; TRBD2 matches 9 bases. J lost 5 bases, V lost 6 bases, and 12 bases had no gene match. Germline values: CDR1 SNHLY, CDR2 FYNNEI. CDR3 length: 16 residues. The DNA for the CDR3 is TGTGCCAGCAGCCCGACTTCGGCGGGAGGGATAGATACGCAGTATTTT. This codes for CASSPTSAGGIDTQYF.

V gene TRBV7-2 combines with J gene TRBJ1-1, with 7 bases fitting TRBD1. CDR1 and CDR2 (germline): SGHTA, FQGNSA. The V segment lost 5 bases and the J segment 4 bases; nucleotides outside the gene matches: 4. The CDR3 length is 13 residues. This chain's CDR3 is CASSTTGRTEAFF. In DNA form, the CDR3 reads TGTGCCAGCAGCACGACAGGGCGCACTGAAGCTTTCTTT.

The table lists this clone with a count of one. The chain joins TRBV27 to TRBJ2-1; TRBD2 might be the D (5 bases). The CDR3 is 15 residues long. The V gene lost 4 bases and the J gene lost 1 base, with 11 bases spanning the gap. CDR1 MNHEY and CDR2 SMNVEV come from the germline V gene (reference sequence). CDR3 sequence reads: CASSSRRGSYNEQFF. The CDR3 DNA reads TGTGCCAGCAGTTCCCGACGGGGATCCTACAATGAGCAGTTCTTC.